This T cell receptor (beta chain) was recovered during a study of PD-1 blockade in classical Hodgkin lymphoma. This clone was observed a single time. This CDR3 spans 15 amino acids. Per germline, CDR1 MGHRA and CDR2 YSYEKL. Losses at the gene ends were 0 bases for V and 2 bases for J; bases not matched to a gene: 4. Regarding time point: cycle 4 day 1 (C4D1), after 5 to 7 weeks of nivolumab. Each patient relapsed following autologous stem cell transplantation, and prior brentuximab vedotin exposure differed. Some clones are missing from TCRdb's copy, which holds only in-frame ones; the method was immunoSEQ multiplex PCR. Found here are roughly 60,000 clones, around nine tenths of them singletons; the top ten hold approximately 8%.

Specimen: peripheral blood mononuclear cells (PBMCs), collected before the fourth cycle of nivolumab. This chain joins TRBV4-1 and TRBJ2-7, with TRBD2 matching over 7 bases. The TCR was taken from a human donor with classical Hodgkin lymphoma. The CDR3 loop is CASSQDLGLTYEQYF. The CDR3 DNA follows: TGCGCCAGCAGCCAAGACTTGGGACTAACCTACGAGCAGTACTTC.